This paragraph reports one T cell receptor beta chain. Its antigen is undetermined. This CDR3 is 15 amino acids long. The germline CDR1 and CDR2 sequences are MDHEN and SYDVKM. J gave up 3 bases and V 3 bases, and 4 bases lay outside the gene matches. This entry is derived from a study of cytomegalovirus exposure and HLA in healthy donors. The study, taken as a whole, reports: An analysis was carried out at a later point. It showed that HLA-associated TCR beta chains were more clonally expanded than equally common non-associated chains. TRBV6-2, TRBV6-3 and some other V segments were unresolvable in 87-base-pair reads. In all likelihood, a cluster of highly shared sequence variants was a sequencing artifact.

The PCR employed 60 Vbeta primers together with 13 Jbeta primers. The authors' processing: Unique TCR beta chains totaled around 86 million in a later count, with roughly 10 million of them shared. Repertoires were generated with immunoSEQ multiplex PCR, while TCRdb's copy carries only in-frame clones and drops some. V and J calls plus clone size are reproduced from that table; the DNA served to infer D and trimming. This table has tens of thousands of clones, 70% to 85% appearing once. This TCR was sampled from a man aged 50 to 59 in good health and CMV-seronegative. The chain recombines TRBV28 with TRBJ2-3; TRBD1 aligns across 9 bases. Sequencing used PBMCs. Here the CDR3 DNA reads TGTGCCAGCAGTTTCCCAGGACAGGGGACAGATACGCAGTATTTT. Residues: CASSFPGQGTDTQYF.